This TCR beta chain is from a study of cytomegalovirus exposure and HLA in healthy donors. Turning to the study itself: Caucasian-associated ancestry cluster membership applied to approximately 80% of 300 to 450 genotyped donors.

Overall study findings and caveats: The study reported that TCR beta sequences accurately predicted HLA-A and HLA-B alleles in most subjects. Donor immune exposure was known only as CMV serostatus. In an earlier analysis, in some 600 donors, most V segments appeared productive either ~90% or ~30% of the time.

V shed 4 bases, J shed 7 bases, and the junction held 13 bases outside the gene matches. The germline V gene has CDR1 SGHKS and CDR2 YYEKEE (reference sequence). The CDR3 covers 15 residues. This clone has only a few counts. Its antigen remains unknown. Primers included in the PCR were 60 Vbeta and 13 Jbeta primers. Sequenced by immunoSEQ multiplex PCR; TCRdb stores in-frame clones only, minus some. This sample yields some 140,000 clones, of which around 9% are seen a single time; more than 6.5% belongs to the top ten. The gene calls are TRBV5-5 and TRBJ1-2, with 7 bases fitting TRBD1. Sequenced material: PBMCs. This sequence was found in a woman between 40 and 50 years old in good health and CMV-seropositive. CDR3 sequence: CASSPRDSPSAGYTF. The CDR3, as DNA: TGTGCCAGCAGCCCTCGGGACAGTCCGTCAGCTGGCTACACCTTC.